This TCR beta chain appears in the sequencing data of a study of low-dose radiotherapy and immunotherapy resistance in tumors. Germline V gene lookup returns CDR1 SGDLS and CDR2 YYNGEE. The CDR3 loop spans 16 amino acids. V dropped 3 bases and J dropped 3 bases, with 19 bases sitting between them. Both TCRalpha and TCRbeta chains were reverse transcribed with V-gene-specific primers. The authors amplified TCRs for 20 to 25 PCR cycles with a constant-region primer and a V-primer adapter. TCRdb called the reads again in MiXCR, with one record for every CDR3 protein. This table has 13,000 or so distinct CDR3 sequences, 65% to 75% appearing once.

The V call is TRBV9, the J call TRBJ2-7, with D possibly matching TRBD1 (6 bases). The receptor's source is a human donor with advanced metastatic prostate, ovarian, gallbladder or colorectal cancer (not recorded which). This table probably holds off-target reads from a library built for another chain. The CDR3 region is CASSAQTGSGVYEQYF. CDR3 DNA: TGTGCCAGCAGCGCCCAAACAGGGAGTGGGGTCTACGAGCAGTACTTC.